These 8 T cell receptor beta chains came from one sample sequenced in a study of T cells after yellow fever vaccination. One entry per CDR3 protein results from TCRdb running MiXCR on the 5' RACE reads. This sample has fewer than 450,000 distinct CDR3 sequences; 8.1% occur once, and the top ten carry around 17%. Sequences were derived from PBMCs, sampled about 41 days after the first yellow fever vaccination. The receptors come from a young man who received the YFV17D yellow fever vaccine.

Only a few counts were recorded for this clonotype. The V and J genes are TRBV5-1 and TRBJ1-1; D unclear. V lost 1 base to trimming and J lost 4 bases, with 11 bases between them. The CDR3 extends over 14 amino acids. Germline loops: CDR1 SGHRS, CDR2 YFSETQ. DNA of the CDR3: TGCGCCAGCAGCTTGTCTCCGGCCAGCACTGAAGCTTTCTTT. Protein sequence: CASSLSPASTEAFF.

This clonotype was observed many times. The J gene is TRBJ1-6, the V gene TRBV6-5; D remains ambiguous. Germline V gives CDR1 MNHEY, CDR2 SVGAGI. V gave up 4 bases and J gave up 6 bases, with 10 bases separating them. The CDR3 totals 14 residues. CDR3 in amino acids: CASSWGRANSPLHF. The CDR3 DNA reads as TGTGCCAGCAGTTGGGGAAGGGCTAATTCACCCCTCCACTTT.

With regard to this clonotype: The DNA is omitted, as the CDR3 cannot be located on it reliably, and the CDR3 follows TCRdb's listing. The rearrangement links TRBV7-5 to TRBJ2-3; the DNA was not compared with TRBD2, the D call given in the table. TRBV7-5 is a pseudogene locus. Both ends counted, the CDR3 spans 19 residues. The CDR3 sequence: CISVSPVNRSERGTDTQYF.

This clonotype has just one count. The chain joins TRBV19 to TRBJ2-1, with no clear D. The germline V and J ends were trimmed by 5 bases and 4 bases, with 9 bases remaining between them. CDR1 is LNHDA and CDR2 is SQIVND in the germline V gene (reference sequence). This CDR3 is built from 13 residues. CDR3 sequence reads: CASSADVYNEQFF. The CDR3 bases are TGTGCCAGTAGTGCCGACGTTTACAATGAGCAGTTCTTC.

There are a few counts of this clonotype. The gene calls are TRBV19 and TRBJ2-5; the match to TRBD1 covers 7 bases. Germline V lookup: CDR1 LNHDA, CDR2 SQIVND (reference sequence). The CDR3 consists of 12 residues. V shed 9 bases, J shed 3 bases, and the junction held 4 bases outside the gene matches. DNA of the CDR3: TGTGCCAGCCCCGGGACAGAAGAGACCCAGTACTTC. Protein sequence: CASPGTEETQYF.

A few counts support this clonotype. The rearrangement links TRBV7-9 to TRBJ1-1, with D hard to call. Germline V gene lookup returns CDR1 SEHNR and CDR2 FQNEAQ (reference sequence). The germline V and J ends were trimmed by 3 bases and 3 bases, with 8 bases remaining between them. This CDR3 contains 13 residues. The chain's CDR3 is CASSFVEYTEAFF. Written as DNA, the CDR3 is TGTGCCAGCAGCTTTGTCGAATACACTGAAGCTTTCTTT. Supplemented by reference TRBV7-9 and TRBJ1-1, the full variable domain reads DTGVSQNPRHKITKRGQNVTFRCDPISEHNRLYWYRQTLGQGPEFLTYFQNEAQLEKSRLLSDRFSAERPKGSFSTLEIQRTEQGDSAMYLCASSFVEYTEAFFGQGTRLTVV.

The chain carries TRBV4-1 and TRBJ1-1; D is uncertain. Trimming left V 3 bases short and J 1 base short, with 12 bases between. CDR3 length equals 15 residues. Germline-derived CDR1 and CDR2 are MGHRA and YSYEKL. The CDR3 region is CASSQRQVGNTEAFF. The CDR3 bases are TGCGCCAGCAGCCAGCGCCAAGTCGGGAACACTGAAGCTTTCTTT.

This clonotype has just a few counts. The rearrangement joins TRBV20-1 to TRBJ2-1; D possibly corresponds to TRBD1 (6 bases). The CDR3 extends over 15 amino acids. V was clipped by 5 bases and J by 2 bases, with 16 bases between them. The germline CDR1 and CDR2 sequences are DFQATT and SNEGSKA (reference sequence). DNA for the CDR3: TGCAGTGCTGATAACAGGGTGTCGACCTACAATGAGCAGTTCTTC. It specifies CSADNRVSTYNEQFF.